Shown below are 12 T cell receptor beta chains from a single sample sequenced in a study of response to subunit inactivated influenza vaccine. TCRdb itself ran the RT-PCR reads through MiXCR, one entry per CDR3 protein. The sample holds roughly 460,000 distinct CDR3 sequences, around 9.9% seen once. The input for sequencing was PBMCs from blood, taken 35 to 45 days after vaccination. The receptors were sampled from a man in his fifties or sixties who received an inactivated influenza vaccine.

The chain employs TRBV6-5 and TRBJ2-7, with D perhaps TRBD1 or TRBD2 (5 bases each). This CDR3 is built from 13 residues. Trimming removed 9 bases from V and 3 bases from J, with 15 bases in between. Germline V gives CDR1 MNHEY, CDR2 SVGAGI. CDR3 in amino acids: CASSGGFLYEQYF. CDR3 nucleotide sequence: TGTGCCAGTTCTGGGGGTTTCCTCTACGAGCAGTACTTC.

This clonotype was seen ten or more times. The chain employs TRBV5-1 and TRBJ1-5; weak D call: TRBD1 (6 bases). The germline CDR1 and CDR2 sequences are SGHRS and YFSETQ. The CDR3 length is 15 residues. Trimming shortened V by 0 bases and J by 4 bases, and 11 bases separated the two germline ends. The chain's CDR3 is CASSLDGGRNQPQHF. In DNA, the CDR3 is TGCGCCAGCAGCTTGGATGGGGGCCGTAATCAGCCCCAGCATTTT.

The rearrangement uses TRBV7-2 and TRBJ2-7; perhaps TRBD2 as D (5 bases). The CDR3 is 14 amino acids. The V gene lost 5 bases and the J gene lost 3 bases, with 14 bases spanning the gap. Per germline, CDR1 SGHTA and CDR2 FQGNSA. DNA of the CDR3: TGTGCCAGCAGCCCGACGGGAAACGACTACGAGCAGTACTTC. Translated, it gives CASSPTGNDYEQYF.

The chain has TRBV20-1 and TRBJ2-2; possibly TRBD1 for D (6 bases). The CDR3 covers 14 residues. Trimming shortened V by 3 bases and J by 4 bases, and 12 bases separated the two germline ends. The germline V gene encodes CDR1 DFQATT and CDR2 SNEGSKA (reference sequence). For the CDR3, the DNA is TGCAGTGCTAGTGACAGGTGGAGCACCGGGGAGCTGTTTTTT. Protein product: CSASDRWSTGELFF.

This clonotype was found a few times. This chain connects TRBV5-1 to TRBJ2-7; D is unresolved. CDR1 and CDR2 (germline): SGHRS, YFSETQ. V lost 2 bases and J 0 bases, leaving 9 bases between the germline ends. The CDR3 contains 14 residues. The CDR3 spells CASSFAESSYEQYF. The CDR3 region has the DNA TGCGCCAGCAGCTTTGCCGAAAGCTCCTACGAGCAGTACTTC.

Regarding this clonotype: Its ends do not fully match the called genes, so a read error is possible. This chain connects TRBV20-1 to TRBJ2-3; perhaps TRBD2 as D (6 bases). Germline values: CDR1 DFQATT, CDR2 SNEGSKA (reference sequence). CDR3 length: 16 amino acids. The CDR3, as DNA: TGCTGTGCTAGAGATGGGGGGTCCTCTAGGTCAGATACGCAGTATTTT. This encodes CCARDGGSSRSDTQYF.

This clonotype was recorded many times. The chain employs TRBV12-3 or TRBV12-4 and TRBJ2-5; the match to TRBD2 covers 9 bases. The CDR3 runs to 14 residues. The V gene end was trimmed by 5 bases and the J gene end by 7 bases; junction bases not matched to a gene: 8. The CDR3, as DNA: TGTGCCAGCAGTGATAGCGGGAGAGGGGGGACCCAGTACTTC. It translates to CASSDSGRGGTQYF.

This clonotype was counted a few times. V usage is TRBV6-2 or TRBV6-3 and J usage is TRBJ2-1; 10 bases fit TRBD2. There are 12 residues in the CDR3. Germline values: CDR1 MNHEY, CDR2 SVGEGT. The CDR3 nucleotides read TGTGGAGATAGCGGGGGGATCGATGAGCAGTTCTTC. Translating it yields CGDSGGIDEQFF.

This clonotype was seen a handful of times. V gene TRBV27 combines with J gene TRBJ2-7; either TRBD1 or TRBD2 may supply D (5 bases each). Germline V gene data show CDR1 as MNHEY and CDR2 as SMNVEV (reference sequence). The CDR3 is 13 residues long. Trimming took off 8 bases at V and 4 bases at J, with 15 bases between the two ends. This chain's CDR3 is CASSGTNLYEQYF. CDR3 bases: TGTGCCAGCTCCGGGACGAATCTATACGAGCAGTACTTC.

This chain connects TRBV12-3 or TRBV12-4 to TRBJ2-3; D is unclear. Trimming stripped 6 bases from V and 2 bases from J, with 9 bases between. This CDR3 is 13 amino acids long. The CDR3 bases are TGTGCCAGCAGCCCGGCCAACACAGATACGCAGTATTTT. It specifies CASSPANTDTQYF.

The chain employs TRBV7-9 and TRBJ2-7; D is unclear. CDR1 is SEHNR and CDR2 is FQNEAQ in the germline V gene (reference sequence). Trimming pared 6 bases from V and 1 base from J, leaving 10 bases between. This CDR3 region has 13 residues. The CDR3 DNA sequence: TGTGCCAGCAGTTGGCACGGATCCTACGAGCAGTACTTC. It is translated as CASSWHGSYEQYF.

The V call is TRBV4-3, the J call TRBJ2-1; D not resolved. The V end lost 0 bases, the J end lost 1 base, and 1 base lay between the germline ends. Germline CDR1 LGHNA, CDR2 YSLEER. CDR3 length equals 13 residues. The CDR3 DNA reads as TGCGCCAGCAGCCAAGAATCCTACAATGAGCAGTTCTTC. This sequence encodes CASSQESYNEQFF.